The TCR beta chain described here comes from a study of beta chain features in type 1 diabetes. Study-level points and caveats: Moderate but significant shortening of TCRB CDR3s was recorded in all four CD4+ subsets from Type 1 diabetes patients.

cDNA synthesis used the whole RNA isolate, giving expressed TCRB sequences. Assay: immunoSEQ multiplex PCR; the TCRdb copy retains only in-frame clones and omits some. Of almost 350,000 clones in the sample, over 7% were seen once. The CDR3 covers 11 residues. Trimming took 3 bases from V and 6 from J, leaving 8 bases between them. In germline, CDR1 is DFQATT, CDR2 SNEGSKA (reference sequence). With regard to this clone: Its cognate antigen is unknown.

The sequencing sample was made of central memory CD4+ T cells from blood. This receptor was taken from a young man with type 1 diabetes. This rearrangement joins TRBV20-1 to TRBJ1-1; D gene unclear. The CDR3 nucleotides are TGCAGTGCTAGCATTCAGTCTGAAGCTTTCTTT. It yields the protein CSASIQSEAFF.